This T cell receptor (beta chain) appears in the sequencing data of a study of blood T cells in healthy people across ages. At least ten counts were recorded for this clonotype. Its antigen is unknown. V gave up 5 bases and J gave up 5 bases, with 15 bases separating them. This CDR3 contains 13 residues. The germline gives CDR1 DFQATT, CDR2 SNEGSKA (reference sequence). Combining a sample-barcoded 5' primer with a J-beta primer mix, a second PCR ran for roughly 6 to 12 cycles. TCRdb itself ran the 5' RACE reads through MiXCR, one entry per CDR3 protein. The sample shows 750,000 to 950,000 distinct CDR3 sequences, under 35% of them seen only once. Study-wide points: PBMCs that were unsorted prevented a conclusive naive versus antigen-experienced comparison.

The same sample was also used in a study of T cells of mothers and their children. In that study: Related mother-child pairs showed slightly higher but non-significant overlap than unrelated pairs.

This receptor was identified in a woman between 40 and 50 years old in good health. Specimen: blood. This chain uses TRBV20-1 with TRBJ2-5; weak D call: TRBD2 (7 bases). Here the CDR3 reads CSAHGGRIETQYF. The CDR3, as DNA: TGCAGTGCTCACGGGGGGCGGATCGAGACCCAGTACTTC.